These 22 T cell receptor beta chains came from one sample sequenced in a study of T-cell reconstitution after alpha-beta-depleted transplantation in children. Unique molecular identifiers were used in preparing the TCRbeta library. TCRdb re-called the PCR reads through MiXCR, storing one row per CDR3 protein. The profile shows approximately 210,000 distinct CDR3 sequences, approximately 17% of them singletons. The sequencing used PBMCs, mostly from graft donor cells, collected 360 days after TCRalphabeta/CD19-depleted stem cell transplant. All receptors derive from a male patient between 2 and 10 years old who had a stem cell transplant for acute lymphoblastic leukemia, so the T cells may come from the graft donor.

This clonotype came up a few times. The chain recombines TRBV6-1 with TRBJ2-1, with D unresolved. Germline loops: CDR1 MNHNS, CDR2 SASEGT. Trimming removed 6 bases from V and 6 bases from J, with 15 bases in between. CDR3 size: 14 residues. This CDR3 reads CASSPSLVINEQFF. The CDR3, as DNA: TGTGCCAGCAGCCCTTCCCTGGTCATCAATGAGCAGTTCTTC.

This clonotype has just a few counts. The rearrangement uses TRBV29-1 and TRBJ1-1; D possibly corresponds to TRBD1 (6 bases). Trimming took 4 bases from V and 5 from J, leaving 11 bases between them. The CDR3 contains 12 residues. Germline V gives CDR1 SQVTM, CDR2 ANQGSEA. CDR3 sequence (DNA): TGCAGCGTTGTCGGGGGCAAAACTGAAGCTTTCTTT. Its translation: CSVVGGKTEAFF.

This clonotype has only a few counts. CDR3 protein: CSARDEASGGPTYEQYF. Here the CDR3 DNA reads TGCAGTGCTAGAGATGAGGCTAGCGGGGGGCCCACCTACGAGCAGTACTTC. The genes are TRBV20-1 and TRBJ2-7, with 11 bases identical to TRBD2. CDR1 is DFQATT and CDR2 is SNEGSKA in the germline V gene (reference sequence). V was pared by 0 bases and J by 2 bases, with 9 bases of the junction left unmatched. The CDR3 has 17 residues.

The chain carries TRBV6-5 and TRBJ2-2, with 7 bases that match TRBD2. Germline trimming cut 1 base from V and 6 bases from J; bases unmatched to any gene: 5. This CDR3 contains 15 residues. Germline-derived CDR1 and CDR2 are MNHEY and SVGAGI. The CDR3 DNA is TGTGCCAGCAGTTACTGGGGGGGGTCACCCGGGGAGCTGTTTTTT. This sequence encodes CASSYWGGSPGELFF.

Only a few counts were recorded for this clonotype. This rearrangement joins TRBV29-1 to TRBJ2-7; D unresolved. Germline CDR1 SQVTM, CDR2 ANQGSEA. CDR3 length: 14 residues. Trimming pared 2 bases from V and 0 bases from J, leaving 11 bases between. Here the CDR3 DNA reads TGCAGCGTTGAATCCACTTCCAGCTCCTACGAGCAGTACTTC. It translates to CSVESTSSSYEQYF.

The V and J genes are TRBV18 and TRBJ1-5; 8 positions agree with TRBD1. Per germline, CDR1 KGHSH and CDR2 LQKENI. The CDR3 has 16 amino acids. The V and J ends lost 3 bases and 7 bases, in that order; junction bases with no gene match: 11. The CDR3 here is CASSPLLGTGPQPQHF. The CDR3, as DNA: TGTGCCAGCTCACCGCTTCTCGGGACAGGCCCCCAGCCCCAGCATTTT.

This rearrangement joins TRBV12-3 or TRBV12-4 to TRBJ2-7; 7 bases are a match to TRBD1. Unmatched junction bases numbered 5, after V lost 8 bases and J lost 1 base. This CDR3 region has 13 residues. This CDR3 reads CASGTTGSYEQYF. The CDR3, as DNA: TGTGCCAGCGGTACGACAGGGTCCTACGAGCAGTACTTC.

This chain connects TRBV20-1 to TRBJ2-7; 7 bases align to TRBD2. Trimming removed 0 bases from V and 6 bases from J; junction bases left unmatched: 11. Germline CDR1 and CDR2: DFQATT and SNEGSKA (reference sequence). The CDR3 spans 15 residues. The CDR3: CSARESGAPRSEQYF. CDR3 nucleotides: TGCAGTGCTAGAGAGAGCGGGGCTCCAAGGAGCGAGCAGTACTTC.

This chain uses TRBV20-1 with TRBJ2-3; a weak D match, TRBD2 (6 bases). Germline V gives CDR1 DFQATT, CDR2 SNEGSKA (reference sequence). The CDR3 is made up of 14 amino acids. With 0 bases removed from V and 7 bases from J, the gap between germline ends came to 14 bases. CDR3 sequence reads: CSARDYLASYTQYF. The DNA of the CDR3 is TGCAGTGCTAGAGATTACCTAGCGTCGTATACGCAGTATTTT.

At least ten counts were recorded for this clonotype. This rearrangement joins TRBV5-6 to TRBJ2-2, with D possibly being TRBD1 (6 bases). With 0 bases removed from V and 4 bases from J, the gap between germline ends came to 16 bases. Germline CDR1 reads SGHDT; CDR2 reads YYEEEE. The length of the CDR3 is 17 residues. The CDR3 spells CASSLALTGQGTGELFF. The DNA of the CDR3 is TGTGCCAGCAGCTTGGCGTTGACAGGTCAGGGCACCGGGGAGCTGTTTTTT.

The chain carries TRBV24-1 and TRBJ2-1, with 7 bases lining up with TRBD1. The CDR3 totals 14 residues. The V gene end was trimmed by 2 bases and the J gene end by 5 bases; junction bases not matched to a gene: 2. Germline V gives CDR1 KGHDR, CDR2 SFDVKD. The CDR3 nucleotides read TGTGCCACCAGTGATTCGGGGACAGACAATGAGCAGTTCTTC. Translated: CATSDSGTDNEQFF.

This clonotype has more than one count but fewer than ten. The chain is built from TRBV4-2 and TRBJ2-5, with TRBD2 as a possible D gene (5 bases). The CDR3 is made up of 16 amino acids. Germline CDR1 and CDR2: LGHNA and YNFKEQ. Trimming removed 2 bases at V and 4 bases at J, with 17 bases between. The CDR3 DNA is TGTGCCAGCAGCCAAAGCCGGGCGGGCTGGCGAGAGACCCAGTACTTC. It codes for CASSQSRAGWRETQYF.

This clonotype was seen only a few times. The rearrangement uses TRBV5-1 and TRBJ2-5; 9 bases align to TRBD1. The germline V gene has CDR1 SGHRS and CDR2 YFSETQ. With 5 bases clipped from V and 4 bases from J, the junction kept 15 bases outside the gene matches. The length of the CDR3 is 17 residues. The CDR3 bases are TGCGCCAGCAGTTATTATACCGGGACAGGGACGGCAGAGACCCAGTACTTC. Translated: CASSYYTGTGTAETQYF.

The rearrangement links TRBV5-1 to TRBJ1-1; no definite D call. The CDR3 spans 14 residues. Trimming left V 4 bases short and J 2 bases short, with 12 bases between. The germline V gene encodes CDR1 SGHRS and CDR2 YFSETQ. The CDR3 region has the DNA TGCGCCAGCAGCCCCCCGGACTCAAACACTGAAGCTTTCTTT. This encodes CASSPPDSNTEAFF.

In its sample, this clonotype was seen a few times. The rearrangement joins TRBV7-9 to TRBJ1-4; the match to TRBD1 covers 9 bases. CDR1 is SEHNR and CDR2 is FQNEAQ in the germline V gene (reference sequence). The V segment lost 5 bases and the J segment 7 bases; nucleotides outside the gene matches: 5. This CDR3 is built from 14 residues. CDR3: CASSRGQGGEKLFF. As DNA, the CDR3 is TGTGCCAGCAGCAGGGGACAGGGTGGTGAAAAACTGTTTTTT.

This clonotype occurred many times. The chain employs TRBV9 and TRBJ2-3; D may be TRBD2 (5 bases). Germline loops: CDR1 SGDLS, CDR2 YYNGEE. The CDR3 has 13 amino acids. V lost 3 bases and J 2 bases, leaving 7 bases between the germline ends. CDR3 nucleotide sequence: TGTGCCAGCAGCGCGGACTCCACAGATACGCAGTATTTT. Amino acids: CASSADSTDTQYF.

This chain uses TRBV5-5 with TRBJ2-1; 9 nucleotides align to TRBD2. The V gene end was trimmed by 2 bases and the J gene end by 4 bases; junction bases not matched to a gene: 7. This CDR3 is 16 amino acids long. Looked up from germline, CDR1 is SGHKS and CDR2 is YYEKEE (reference sequence). DNA of the CDR3: TGTGCCAGCAGCTTAGTGACTAGCGGTATTTACAATGAGCAGTTCTTC. As protein: CASSLVTSGIYNEQFF.

CDR3 loop: CASSESDSTDTQYF. The CDR3 coding sequence is TGTGCCAGCAGTGAAAGTGACAGCACAGATACGCAGTATTTT. This chain links TRBV2 with TRBJ2-3; D remains unclear. From germline, CDR1 is SNHLY and CDR2 FYNNEI. This CDR3 has 14 amino acids. The germline V and J ends were trimmed by 2 bases and 0 bases, with 6 bases remaining between them. Looking up the rest from reference TRBV2 and TRBJ2-3 gives the full variable domain: EPEVTQTPSHQVTQMGQEVILRCVPISNHLYFYWYRQILGQKVEFLVSFYNNEISEKSEIFDDQFSVERPDGSNFTLKIRSTKLEDSAMYFCASSESDSTDTQYFGPGTRLTVL.

This clonotype was found a few times. The chain links TRBV7-2 to TRBJ1-6, with TRBD1 as a possible D gene (6 bases). Germline values: CDR1 SGHTA, CDR2 FQGNSA. The CDR3 has 15 residues. V was shortened by 4 bases and J by 8 bases, with 15 bases between the two germline ends. CDR3 residues: CASSSGQSDYSPLHF. For the CDR3, the DNA is TGTGCCAGCAGCTCCGGACAGAGCGATTATTCACCCCTCCACTTT.

This clonotype was detected a few times. The chain combines TRBV7-9 with TRBJ1-6; D gene unclear. Germline CDR1 SEHNR, CDR2 FQNEAQ (reference sequence). The CDR3 is 17 residues long. Trimming stripped 5 bases from V and 3 bases from J, with 17 bases between. CDR3 in amino acids: CASSLLLAGYYNSPLHF. The CDR3 coding sequence is TGTGCCAGCAGCCTCCTTTTAGCAGGCTACTATAATTCACCCCTCCACTTT.

This clonotype has only a few counts. This chain links TRBV2 with TRBJ1-4, with TRBD1 as a possible D gene (6 bases). Per germline, CDR1 SNHLY and CDR2 FYNNEI. The CDR3 runs 17 residues. With 3 bases removed from V and 0 bases from J, the gap between germline ends came to 14 bases. This CDR3 is CASSEGTRLTTNEKLFF. The CDR3 bases are TGTGCCAGCAGTGAGGGGACAAGATTAACAACTAATGAAAAACTGTTTTTT.

This chain links TRBV12-3 or TRBV12-4 with TRBJ2-1; a weak D match, TRBD1 (6 bases). CDR3 size: 16 residues. Trimming took 0 bases from V and 2 from J, leaving 11 bases between them. For the CDR3, the DNA is TGTGCCAGCAGTTTAGCCCTGGCAGGGGCCTACAATGAGCAGTTCTTC. This gives the protein CASSLALAGAYNEQFF.